Below are 7 T cell receptor beta chains sequenced from a single sample in a study of OX40 agonist ivuxolimab in advanced cancers. Generated by immunoSEQ multiplex PCR, the TCRdb table keeps only in-frame clones and is missing some. The repertoire holds about 68,000 clones, with approximately 80% as singletons. Sequenced here: CD4+ or CD8+ T cells sorted from blood, sampled in a trial of the OX40 agonist ivuxolimab. The receptors stem from an adult with an advanced solid tumor such as melanoma, head and neck, liver or kidney cancer.

This rearrangement joins TRBV6-5 to TRBJ2-7; D possibly corresponds to TRBD1 (6 bases). Germline CDR1 and CDR2: MNHEY and SVGAGI. The CDR3 is made up of 16 amino acids. Trimming pared 2 bases from V and 2 bases from J, leaving 16 bases between. The chain's CDR3 is CASSYAMDSLTYEQYF. Here the CDR3 DNA reads TGTGCCAGCAGTTACGCAATGGACAGCTTGACCTACGAGCAGTACTTC.

The chain uses TRBV20-1 and TRBJ1-4, with D uncertain. V lost 3 bases, J lost 7 bases, and 6 bases lay in between. Germline V gene sequence: CDR1 DFQATT, CDR2 SNEGSKA (reference sequence). The length of the CDR3 is 11 residues. Here the CDR3 reads CSASEREKLFF. For the CDR3, the DNA is TGCAGTGCTAGCGAACGTGAAAAACTGTTTTTT.

The CDR3 is CASSGRDGDYGYTF. For the CDR3, the DNA is TGTGCCAGCAGCGGACGGGACGGAGACTATGGCTACACCTTC. The chain uses TRBV9 and TRBJ1-2; tentatively, D is TRBD1 (5 bases). Germline V gene sequence: CDR1 SGDLS, CDR2 YYNGEE. This CDR3 has 14 residues. V lost 3 bases to trimming and J lost 3 bases, with 12 bases between them.

DNA for the CDR3: TGTGCCAGCAGTTACCGAGGGGGAGCTAGGTATTTT. Translated, it gives CASSYRGGARYF. The rearrangement links TRBV6-6 to TRBJ2-3, with D possibly being TRBD1 (6 bases). Germline V lookup: CDR1 MNHNY, CDR2 SVGAGI (reference sequence). V lost 2 bases to trimming and J lost 14 bases, with 14 bases between them. CDR3 length equals 12 residues.

There are a few counts of this clone. The chain is built from TRBV7-9 and TRBJ1-5; no definite D call. Germline-derived CDR1 and CDR2 are SEHNR and FQNEAQ (reference sequence). CDR3 length: 13 residues. Trimming took off 8 bases at V and 1 base at J, with 9 bases between the two ends. For the CDR3, the DNA is TGTGCCAGCTCCTACTCCAGCAATCAGCCCCAGCATTTT. It specifies CASSYSSNQPQHF.

This clone has just a few counts. The rearrangement joins TRBV5-1 to TRBJ1-4; 9 nucleotides match TRBD1. The CDR3 totals 14 residues. J was trimmed by 8 bases and V by 4 bases; bases with no gene match: 6. CDR1 and CDR2 from the germline V gene are SGHRS and YFSETQ. The CDR3 loop is CASSPGTGYEKLFF. The CDR3 DNA sequence: TGCGCCAGCAGCCCCGGGACAGGGTACGAAAAACTGTTTTTT.

The V gene is TRBV11-2, the J gene TRBJ1-5; D perhaps matches TRBD1 (6 bases). There are 15 residues in the CDR3. V shed 5 bases and J shed 8 bases, with 19 bases lying between them. CDR1 is SGHAT, CDR2 FQNNGV, per germline. DNA for the CDR3: TGTGCCAGCAGCGCCAGGGTGGGGGCCCGGGAGCCCCAGCATTTT. It yields the protein CASSARVGAREPQHF.